Following are 29 T cell receptor beta chains from one sample sequenced in a study of early T cells in non-severe SARS-CoV-2 infection. One entry per CDR3 protein, called by TCRdb with MiXCR from the 5' RACE reads. The sample has roughly 41,000 distinct CDR3 sequences; approximately 6.3% are singletons. The sequencing sample was made of whole blood. These receptors originate from an adult who was a healthcare worker with PCR-confirmed SARS-CoV-2 infection or an uninfected control (not recorded which).

This clonotype was seen only a few times. The V call is TRBV12-3 or TRBV12-4, the J call TRBJ2-7; TRBD1 agrees at 7 bases. The CDR3 spans 14 residues. Trimming cost V 3 bases and J 1 base; bases outside gene matches: 3. The CDR3 sequence: CASSFQGDSYEQYF. The DNA for the CDR3 is TGTGCCAGCAGTTTTCAGGGGGATTCCTACGAGCAGTACTTC.

This clonotype was observed a few times. The chain uses TRBV28 and TRBJ2-7; D gene unclear. Germline values: CDR1 MDHEN, CDR2 SYDVKM. The V end lost 4 bases, the J end lost 5 bases, and 9 bases lay between the germline ends. CDR3 size: 12 residues. CDR3 sequence reads: CASSSVVDEQYF. The DNA for the CDR3 is TGTGCCAGCAGTTCAGTGGTTGACGAGCAGTACTTC. Together with reference TRBV28 and TRBJ2-7, the CDR3 gives the full variable domain: DVKVTQSSRYLVKRTGEKVFLECVQDMDHENMFWYRQDPGLGLRLIYFSYDVKMKEKGDIPEGYSVSREKKERFSLILESASTNQTSMYLCASSSVVDEQYFGPGTRLTVT.

J is TRBJ2-3 and V is TRBV5-1, with 14 bases identical to TRBD2. The length of the CDR3 is 17 residues. The V gene's germline CDR1 is SGHRS and CDR2 YFSETQ. J gave up 4 bases and V 4 bases, and 8 bases lay outside the gene matches. The CDR3 nucleotides are TGCGCCAGCAGCACCGGGACTAGCGGGGGAGGGGCAGATACGCAGTATTTT. It yields the protein CASSTGTSGGGADTQYF. Full variable domain (remainder filled in from reference TRBV5-1 and TRBJ2-3): KAGVTQTPRYLIKTRGQQVTLSCSPISGHRSVSWYQQTPGQGLQFLFEYFSETQRNKGNFPGRFSGRQFSNSRSEMNVSTLELGDSALYLCASSTGTSGGGADTQYFGPGTRLTVL.

In this sample, this clonotype turned up many times. This chain joins TRBV7-8 and TRBJ2-3, with D possibly being TRBD2 (6 bases). This CDR3 region has 16 residues. V lost 0 bases to trimming and J lost 8 bases, with 18 bases between them. Germline CDR1 SGHVS, CDR2 FQNEAQ. The CDR3 is CASSLAGGTGYGTQYF. The CDR3 DNA follows: TGTGCCAGCAGCTTAGCGGGCGGGACCGGTTACGGTACGCAGTATTTT. The whole variable domain, filled in from reference TRBV7-8 and TRBJ2-3, reads GAGVSQSPRYKVAKRGQDVALRCDPISGHVSLFWYQQALGQGPEFLTYFQNEAQLDKSGLPSDRFFAERPEGSVSTLKIQRTQQEDSAVYLCASSLAGGTGYGTQYFGPGTRLTVL.

The rearrangement joins TRBV12-3 or TRBV12-4 to TRBJ2-3, with D hard to call. Trimming left V 8 bases short and J 5 bases short, with 8 bases between. CDR3 length equals 11 residues. The CDR3 DNA sequence: TGTGCCAGCGGAGAGAGAGATACGCAGTATTTT. Translating gives CASGERDTQYF.

The genes are TRBV4-1 and TRBJ2-4, with D hard to call. The germline V gene has CDR1 MGHRA and CDR2 YSYEKL. The germline V and J ends were trimmed by 4 bases and 5 bases, with 6 bases remaining between them. The CDR3 extends over 12 amino acids. For the CDR3, the DNA is TGCGCCAGCAGCCTGGGTCAAAACATTCAGTACTTC. Translated, it gives CASSLGQNIQYF.

In this sample, this clonotype turned up once. Since a much larger clone is just one base distant, this may be a read error. The genes are TRBV11-3 and TRBJ1-3; D is perhaps TRBD1 (5 bases). This CDR3 contains 14 residues. Germline assignment: CDR1 SGHNT and CDR2 YENEEA. The CDR3 DNA sequence: TGTGTCAGAGCGGACACTTCCTCTGGAAACACCATATATTTT. Protein product: CVRADTSSGNTIYF.

This clonotype was recorded at least ten times. The chain carries TRBV12-3 or TRBV12-4 and TRBJ2-2; D gene uncertain. The CDR3 consists of 16 residues. Trimming removed 3 bases from V and 12 bases from J, with 23 bases in between. The CDR3: CASSLVGRTNQGKLFF. The CDR3 nucleotides read TGTGCCAGCAGTTTGGTAGGGCGAACAAATCAAGGGAAGCTGTTTTTT.

The rearrangement links TRBV6-6 to TRBJ1-6; D is unresolved. The germline V gene has CDR1 MNHNY and CDR2 SVGAGI (reference sequence). The CDR3 is 14 amino acids. V lost 2 bases and J lost 9, with 11 bases in between. The DNA of the CDR3 is TGTGCCAGCAGTTACAGGGTCCGGGGTTCACCCCTCCACTTT. Its protein is CASSYRVRGSPLHF.

This clonotype was picked up many times. V and J are TRBV28 and TRBJ1-2; D is ambiguous. V was clipped by 6 bases and J by 8 bases, with 13 bases between them. Per the germline V gene, CDR1 is MDHEN and CDR2 is SYDVKM. CDR3 length: 12 amino acids. The CDR3 sequence is CASSREYGGYTF. The CDR3 DNA reads TGTGCCAGCAGCCGAGAGTACGGGGGCTACACCTTC.

The sample holds many counts of this clonotype. The rearrangement links TRBV20-1 to TRBJ2-7; 12 nucleotides match TRBD2. J gave up 4 bases and V 0 bases, and 10 bases lay outside the gene matches. CDR1 and CDR2 (germline): DFQATT, SNEGSKA (reference sequence). The CDR3 totals 17 residues. The CDR3 is CSARDSSGGGNYYEQYF. The CDR3 coding sequence is TGCAGTGCTAGAGATTCTAGCGGGGGGGGCAATTATTACGAGCAGTACTTC.

This clonotype was observed at least ten times. V gene TRBV20-1 combines with J gene TRBJ2-3; the D call may be TRBD1 or TRBD2 (5 bases each). Trimming stripped 6 bases from V and 8 bases from J, with 15 bases between. The V gene's germline CDR1 is DFQATT and CDR2 SNEGSKA (reference sequence). The CDR3 is 12 residues long. The CDR3 region is CSALLSGGTQYF. The CDR3 DNA reads as TGCAGTGCCCTCTTGAGTGGGGGTACGCAGTATTTT.

Comment on this clonotype: Relative to the germline gene, one junction end is altered; a read error may explain this. The chain employs TRBV7-9 and TRBJ2-7; D could derive from TRBD1 or TRBD2 (6 bases each). CDR1 SEHNR and CDR2 FQNEAQ come from the germline V gene (reference sequence). There are 12 residues in the CDR3. CDR3 DNA: TGTGCCAGCGGCTTAGGGGGGAACGAGCAGTACTTC. Amino acids: CASGLGGNEQYF.

This clonotype was seen at least ten times. The chain links TRBV9 to TRBJ1-3; D is unresolved. The CDR3 consists of 11 residues. The V and J ends lost 4 bases and 4 bases respectively, with 3 bases between them. The germline V gene encodes CDR1 SGDLS and CDR2 YYNGEE. CDR3 sequence (DNA): TGTGCCAGCAGCTCCGGAAACACCATATATTTT. Translation gives CASSSGNTIYF.

This clonotype showed up many times. The chain combines TRBV7-2 with TRBJ2-7, with 9 nucleotides matching TRBD1. From germline, CDR1 is SGHTA and CDR2 FQGNSA. With V trimmed by 5 bases and J by 6 bases, 11 bases remained unmatched. The CDR3 is 15 residues long. The CDR3 DNA follows: TGTGCCAGCAGCCCCTCCGGGACAGGGAATTTCGAGCAGTACTTC. Translation gives CASSPSGTGNFEQYF.

The chain recombines TRBV11-2 with TRBJ2-3; TRBD1 matches 7 bases. CDR1 SGHAT and CDR2 FQNNGV come from the germline V gene. With V trimmed by 5 bases and J by 2 bases, 7 bases remained unmatched. CDR3 length: 15 amino acids. CDR3 sequence (DNA): TGTGCCAGCAGCACGACAGGGTTACCCACAGATACGCAGTATTTT. Its translation is CASSTTGLPTDTQYF.

This clonotype was detected ten times or more. The genes are TRBV4-3 and TRBJ1-1, with unresolved D. There are 14 residues in the CDR3. The germline CDR1 and CDR2 sequences are LGHNA and YSLEER. V was shortened by 3 bases and J by 3 bases, with 11 bases between the two germline ends. In DNA form, the CDR3 reads TGCGCCAGCAGCCATTCTTCAGAGGACACTGAAGCTTTCTTT. Protein sequence: CASSHSSEDTEAFF.

This clonotype was counted between two and nine times. The CDR3 loop reads CASSFPFSYGYTF. The CDR3 bases are TGTGCCAGCAGTTTCCCCTTCAGCTATGGCTACACCTTC. The chain joins TRBV28 to TRBJ1-2; D is uncertain. V lost 3 bases and J 4 bases, leaving 9 bases between the germline ends. The CDR3 spans 13 residues. The V gene's germline CDR1 is MDHEN and CDR2 SYDVKM.

The table lists this clonotype with many counts. V usage is TRBV28 and J usage is TRBJ1-6; D is possibly TRBD1 (5 bases). Germline values: CDR1 MDHEN, CDR2 SYDVKM. This CDR3 has 15 residues. The ends were cut back, 5 bases at V and 14 bases at J, with 22 bases in the middle. The CDR3 loop reads CASSTSGTAAGSLHF. CDR3 coding DNA: TGTGCCAGCAGTACCTCCGGGACTGCCGCTGGATCCCTCCACTTT.

The sample holds many counts of this clonotype. This chain uses TRBV27 with TRBJ2-7; TRBD1 or TRBD2 may be the D gene (6 bases each). The CDR3 consists of 12 residues. With 7 bases removed from V and 12 bases from J, the gap between germline ends came to 19 bases. CDR1 is MNHEY, CDR2 SMNVEV, per germline (reference sequence). The CDR3 spells CASKGAARGPYF. The CDR3, as DNA: TGTGCCAGCAAAGGGGCGGCCCGGGGGCCGTACTTC.

By sample share, this clonotype is medium-sized (0.01 to 0.1%). The chain employs TRBV20-1 and TRBJ2-7; D unclear. V dropped 3 bases and J dropped 3 bases, with 12 bases sitting between them. Germline assignment: CDR1 DFQATT and CDR2 SNEGSKA (reference sequence). The CDR3 is 13 residues long. CDR3 coding DNA: TGCAGTGCTAGCTTAAGTCCAGGCTACGAGCAGTACTTC. Protein product: CSASLSPGYEQYF.

The gene calls are TRBV9 and TRBJ2-7; D gene uncertain. Germline V gene sequence: CDR1 SGDLS, CDR2 YYNGEE. V was shortened by 0 bases and J by 1 base, with 8 bases between the two germline ends. The CDR3 loop spans 14 amino acids. Here the CDR3 DNA reads TGTGCCAGCAGCGTAGACGTGAATTCCTACGAGCAGTACTTC. Amino acids: CASSVDVNSYEQYF. Full variable domain (remainder filled in from reference TRBV9 and TRBJ2-7): DSGVTQTPKHLITATGQRVTLRCSPRSGDLSVYWYQQSLDQGLQFLIQYYNGEERAKGNILERFSAQQFPDLHSELNLSSLELGDSALYFCASSVDVNSYEQYFGPGTRLTVT.

This clonotype was picked up many times. The chain joins TRBV6-2 or TRBV6-3 to TRBJ2-3; maybe TRBD2 (5 bases). Trimming left V 6 bases short and J 5 bases short, with 18 bases between. The V gene's germline CDR1 is MNHEY and CDR2 SVGEGT. CDR3 length: 15 amino acids. Here the CDR3 DNA reads TGTGCCAGCAGCCCCCACGGACTGGCAGGAGATACGCAGTATTTT. This translates into CASSPHGLAGDTQYF.

This clonotype was recorded many times. The V and J genes are TRBV6-5 and TRBJ1-2; D remains ambiguous. Germline V gene lookup returns CDR1 MNHEY and CDR2 SVGAGI. Between the trimmed V and J ends, which lost 0 bases and 3 bases, there was a span of 11 bases. This CDR3 has 15 amino acids. Written as DNA, the CDR3 is TGTGCCAGCAGTTACTCCATTCTCGGGGACTATGGCTACACCTTC. Amino acids: CASSYSILGDYGYTF.

This clonotype was counted a few times. The CDR3 coding sequence is TGTGCCAGCAGCTTGGCAGCTGGGGTGTACAATGAGCAGTTCTTC. It is translated as CASSLAAGVYNEQFF. This chain uses TRBV7-6 with TRBJ2-1; no clear D. Germline V gene lookup returns CDR1 SGHVS and CDR2 FNYEAQ. The CDR3 is made up of 15 amino acids. Trimming stripped 3 bases from V and 4 bases from J, with 13 bases between.

This chain connects TRBV6-1 to TRBJ2-7; 9 bases match TRBD2. Germline V gene lookup returns CDR1 MNHNS and CDR2 SASEGT. The V gene end was trimmed by 2 bases and the J gene end by 3 bases; junction bases not matched to a gene: 11. The CDR3 has 17 residues. This CDR3 is CASSEPVSLAGYYEQYF. CDR3 sequence (DNA): TGTGCCAGCAGTGAACCGGTGAGCCTAGCGGGGTACTACGAGCAGTACTTC.

In this sample, this clonotype turned up many times. The genes are TRBV27 and TRBJ2-1; 8 nucleotides line up with TRBD1. CDR3 size: 12 residues. Germline V CDR1 and CDR2: MNHEY, SMNVEV (reference sequence). V was clipped by 6 bases and J by 9 bases; unmatched bases: 4. CDR3 sequence: CASRGTGGEQFF. For the CDR3, the DNA is TGTGCCAGCAGGGGGACAGGCGGTGAGCAGTTCTTC.

The CDR3 sequence is CSARDPPGQGTADTQYF. CDR3 nucleotide sequence: TGCAGTGCTAGAGATCCTCCGGGACAGGGGACCGCAGATACGCAGTATTTT. The chain couples TRBV20-1 to TRBJ2-3; 10 bases agree with TRBD1. CDR1 is DFQATT and CDR2 is SNEGSKA in the germline V gene (reference sequence). This CDR3 is built from 17 residues. J lost 4 bases, V lost 0 bases, and 10 bases had no gene match.

This clonotype was observed many times. This chain links TRBV6-5 with TRBJ1-6; 7 nucleotides line up with TRBD1. With V trimmed by 0 bases and J by 9 bases, 17 bases remained unmatched. Looked up from germline, CDR1 is MNHEY and CDR2 is SVGAGI. The CDR3 runs to 19 residues. The DNA for the CDR3 is TGTGCCAGCAGTTACTCGATCTCCCGACAAGGGGGCTTAAGTTCACCCCTCCACTTT. This encodes CASSYSISRQGGLSSPLHF.